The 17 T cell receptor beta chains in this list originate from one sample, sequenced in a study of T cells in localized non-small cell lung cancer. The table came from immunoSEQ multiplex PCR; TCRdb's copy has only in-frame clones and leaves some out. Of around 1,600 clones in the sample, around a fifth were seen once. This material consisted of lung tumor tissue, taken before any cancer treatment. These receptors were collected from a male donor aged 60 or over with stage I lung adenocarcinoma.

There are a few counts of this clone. CDR3 amino acids: CASGAGTSGGSYNEQFF. The CDR3 DNA sequence: TGTGCCAGCGGAGCCGGGACTAGCGGGGGCTCCTACAATGAGCAGTTCTTC. This chain connects TRBV28 to TRBJ2-1; 14 positions agree with TRBD2. From germline, CDR1 is MDHEN and CDR2 SYDVKM. Germline trimming cut 8 bases from V and 0 bases from J; bases unmatched to any gene: 6. CDR3 size: 17 residues.

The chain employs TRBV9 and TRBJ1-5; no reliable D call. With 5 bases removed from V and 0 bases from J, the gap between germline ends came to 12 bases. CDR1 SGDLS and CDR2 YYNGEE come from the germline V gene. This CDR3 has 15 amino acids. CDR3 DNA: TGTGCCAGCAGTGAGAATGGGGATAGCAATCAGCCCCAGCATTTT. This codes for CASSENGDSNQPQHF.

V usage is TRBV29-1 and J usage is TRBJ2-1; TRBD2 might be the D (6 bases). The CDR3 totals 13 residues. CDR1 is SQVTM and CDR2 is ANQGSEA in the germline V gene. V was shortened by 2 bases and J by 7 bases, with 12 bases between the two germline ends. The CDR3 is CSVEPSEGNEQFF. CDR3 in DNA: TGCAGCGTTGAACCTAGCGAGGGTAATGAGCAGTTCTTC.

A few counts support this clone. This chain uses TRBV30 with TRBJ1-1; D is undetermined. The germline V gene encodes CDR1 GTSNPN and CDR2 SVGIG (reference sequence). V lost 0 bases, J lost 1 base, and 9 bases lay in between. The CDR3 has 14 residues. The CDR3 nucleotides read TGTGCCTGGAGTGTTAACAGAAGGAACACTGAAGCTTTCTTT. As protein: CAWSVNRRNTEAFF.

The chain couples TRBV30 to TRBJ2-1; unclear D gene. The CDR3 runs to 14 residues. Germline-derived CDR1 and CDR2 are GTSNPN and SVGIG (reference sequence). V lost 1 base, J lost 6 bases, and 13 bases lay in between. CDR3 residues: CAWSAGSHRNEQFF. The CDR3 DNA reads TGTGCCTGGAGTGCGGGTTCGCACCGCAATGAGCAGTTCTTC.

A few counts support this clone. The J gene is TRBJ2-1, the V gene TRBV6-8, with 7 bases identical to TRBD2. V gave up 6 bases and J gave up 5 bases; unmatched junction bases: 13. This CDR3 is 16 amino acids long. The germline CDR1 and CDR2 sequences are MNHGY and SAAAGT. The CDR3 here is CASRDLAATENNEQFF. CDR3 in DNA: TGTGCCAGCAGAGATCTAGCGGCCACGGAGAACAATGAGCAGTTCTTC.

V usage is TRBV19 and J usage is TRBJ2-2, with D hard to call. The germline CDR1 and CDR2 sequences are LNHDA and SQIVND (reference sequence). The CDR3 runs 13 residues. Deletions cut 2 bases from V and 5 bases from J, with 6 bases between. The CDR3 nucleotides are TGTGCCAGTAGTATAACTATTACCGGGGAGCTGTTTTTT. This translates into CASSITITGELFF.

The CDR3 nucleotides read TGCGCCAGCAGTCAATTTACTAGCGGAGGGGGCACCGGGGAGCTGTTTTTT. This gives the protein CASSQFTSGGGTGELFF. The J gene is TRBJ2-2, the V gene TRBV23-1; TRBD2 agrees at 8 bases. TRBV23-1 is recorded as an ORF, its role being uncertain. This CDR3 is built from 17 residues. The ends lost 1 base at V and 4 bases at J; junction bases unmatched: 8.

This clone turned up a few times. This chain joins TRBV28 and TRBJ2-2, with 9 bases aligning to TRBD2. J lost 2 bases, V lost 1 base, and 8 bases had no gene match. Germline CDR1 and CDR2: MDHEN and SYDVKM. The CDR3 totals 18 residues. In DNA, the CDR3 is TGTGCCAGCAGTTTATCCGGGCTAGCGGGACCCAACACCGGGGAGCTGTTTTTT. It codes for CASSLSGLAGPNTGELFF.

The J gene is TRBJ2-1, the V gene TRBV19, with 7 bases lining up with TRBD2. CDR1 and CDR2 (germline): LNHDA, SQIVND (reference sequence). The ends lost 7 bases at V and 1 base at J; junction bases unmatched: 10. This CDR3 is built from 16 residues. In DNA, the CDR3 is TGTGCCAGTACGCTGACGGGAGGCCTATCCTACAATGAGCAGTTCTTC. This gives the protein CASTLTGGLSYNEQFF. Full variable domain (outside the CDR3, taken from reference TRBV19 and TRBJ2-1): DGGITQSPKYLFRKEGQNVTLSCEQNLNHDAMYWYRQDPGQGLRLIYYSQIVNDFQKGDIAEGYSVSREKKESFPLTVTSAQKNPTAFYLCASTLTGGLSYNEQFFGPGTRLTVL.

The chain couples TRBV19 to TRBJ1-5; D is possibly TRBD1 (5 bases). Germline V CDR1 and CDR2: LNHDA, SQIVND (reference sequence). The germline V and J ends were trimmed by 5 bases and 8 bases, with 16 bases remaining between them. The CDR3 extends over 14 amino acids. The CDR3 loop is CASSRIGGDEPQHF. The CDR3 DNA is TGTGCCAGTAGTCGGATCGGGGGTGATGAGCCCCAGCATTTT.

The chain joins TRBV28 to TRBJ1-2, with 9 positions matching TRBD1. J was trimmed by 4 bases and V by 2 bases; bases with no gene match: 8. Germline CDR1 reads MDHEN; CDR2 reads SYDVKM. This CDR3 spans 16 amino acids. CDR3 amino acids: CASSLGTGYQSYGYTF. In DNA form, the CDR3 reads TGTGCCAGCAGTTTAGGGACAGGGTATCAAAGCTATGGCTACACCTTC.

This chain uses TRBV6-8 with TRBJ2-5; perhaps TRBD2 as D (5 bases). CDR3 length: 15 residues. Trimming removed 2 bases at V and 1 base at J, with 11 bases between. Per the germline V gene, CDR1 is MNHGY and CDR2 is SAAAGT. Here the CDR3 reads CASSYTRTGQETQYF. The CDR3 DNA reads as TGTGCCAGCAGTTACACCCGGACTGGCCAAGAGACCCAGTACTTC.

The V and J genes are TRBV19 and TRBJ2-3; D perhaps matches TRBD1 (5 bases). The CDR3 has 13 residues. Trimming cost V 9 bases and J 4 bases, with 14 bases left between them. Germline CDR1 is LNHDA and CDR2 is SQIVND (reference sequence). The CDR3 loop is CASQRTSPDTQYF. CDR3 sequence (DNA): TGTGCCAGCCAAAGGACATCTCCAGATACGCAGTATTTT.

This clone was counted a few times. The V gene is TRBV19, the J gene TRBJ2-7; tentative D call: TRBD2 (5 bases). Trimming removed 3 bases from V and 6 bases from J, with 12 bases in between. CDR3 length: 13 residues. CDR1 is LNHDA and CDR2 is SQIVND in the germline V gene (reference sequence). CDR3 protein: CASSIGMRSEQYF. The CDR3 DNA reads TGTGCCAGTAGTATCGGGATGAGATCCGAGCAGTACTTC.

DNA of the CDR3: TGTGCCAGCAGCCCAACCGGCGGCTCCTACAATGAGCAGTTCTTC. Its translation is CASSPTGGSYNEQFF. The gene calls are TRBV11-3 and TRBJ2-1, with unresolved D. The CDR3 is 15 residues long. Trimming left V 5 bases short and J 0 bases short, with 11 bases between. Germline V lookup: CDR1 SGHNT, CDR2 YENEEA.

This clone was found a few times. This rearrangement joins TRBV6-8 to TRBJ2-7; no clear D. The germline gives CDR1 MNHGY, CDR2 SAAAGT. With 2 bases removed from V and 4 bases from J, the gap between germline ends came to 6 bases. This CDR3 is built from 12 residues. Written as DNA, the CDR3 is TGTGCCAGCAGTTACAGCCGGTACGAGCAGTACTTC. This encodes CASSYSRYEQYF.